The 5 T cell receptor beta chains in this list originate from one sample, sequenced in a study of cytomegalovirus exposure and HLA in healthy donors (dated by TCRdb to about 2017). Preparation of the library involved the immunoSEQ multiplex PCR assay. The table comes from immuneACCESS by way of TCRdb, which keeps in-frame sequences with V and J called. Part of the clones is missing from these tables; in studies checked, under half for an unresolved V gene and the rest for unknown reasons. This sample is represented by under 100,000 clones; 95% to 97% of them were singletons. 1.3% of the sample goes to the ten largest clones. The sample consisted of PBMCs. The receptors were sampled from a woman aged 18-35 years in good health and CMV-seronegative.

The chain recombines TRBV10-2 with TRBJ2-7; 12 bases agree with TRBD2. The CDR3 is 14 residues long. CDR1 is WSHSY, CDR2 SAAADI, per germline. V lost 8 bases and J lost 2; bases outside the gene matches: 4. CDR3 amino acids: CASGGLAGAYEQYF. The CDR3 region has the DNA TGCGCCAGCGGGGGACTAGCGGGCGCCTACGAGCAGTACTTC.

The rearrangement links TRBV5-1 to TRBJ1-2, with TRBD1 as a possible D gene (5 bases). Germline V gives CDR1 SGHRS, CDR2 YFSETQ. The CDR3 has 17 residues. V was cut by 1 base and J by 4 bases, with 20 bases left in between. CDR3 sequence reads: CASSLTSTTTGTYGYTF. The CDR3 coding sequence is TGCGCCAGCAGCTTGACCTCAACAACAACAGGCACCTATGGCTACACCTTC.

In this sample, this clone turned up once. The CDR3 DNA reads as TGTGCCATCAGTGTCCCCCAGGGGGCAGGTGGCTACACCTTC. This encodes CAISVPQGAGGYTF. The V and J genes are TRBV10-3 and TRBJ1-2; the match to TRBD1 covers 8 bases. CDR3 length: 14 residues. CDR1 is ENHRY, CDR2 SYGVKD, per germline. V was pared by 4 bases and J by 7 bases, with 8 bases of the junction left unmatched.

The V and J genes are TRBV2 and TRBJ1-4; 10 bases are a match to TRBD1. CDR3 length equals 14 residues. Germline V gives CDR1 SNHLY, CDR2 FYNNEI. Germline trimming cut 5 bases from V and 7 bases from J; bases unmatched to any gene: 4. CDR3: CASSHGTGAEKLFF. The CDR3 coding sequence is TGTGCCAGCAGTCACGGGACAGGGGCTGAAAAACTGTTTTTT.

The chain is built from TRBV6-5 and TRBJ2-7; 8 bases are shared with TRBD1. Germline values: CDR1 MNHEY, CDR2 SVGAGI. The CDR3 runs 15 residues. Trimming at V came to 3 bases and at J to 3 bases, leaving 7 bases not matched to a gene. For the CDR3, the DNA is TGTGCCAGCAGTTATCTAAACAGGGGGGACTACGAGCAGTACTTC. This codes for CASSYLNRGDYEQYF.